This TCR beta chain was sequenced for a study of control samples from healthy donors and cancer patients. Method: immunoSEQ multiplex PCR; TCRdb's copy keeps in-frame clones and lacks some. This table has over 85,000 clones, about 92% appearing once. V was clipped by 4 bases and J by 8 bases, with 14 bases between them. CDR1 SQVTM and CDR2 ANQGSEA come from the germline V gene. The CDR3 is 13 residues long. The TCR sequence derives from a woman younger than 35 in good health. The sequencing sample was made of blood. This chain joins TRBV29-1 and TRBJ1-4; D uncertain. The CDR3 sequence: CSVGEGQVEKLFF. As DNA, the CDR3 is TGCAGCGTTGGTGAGGGCCAGGTAGAAAAACTGTTTTTT.